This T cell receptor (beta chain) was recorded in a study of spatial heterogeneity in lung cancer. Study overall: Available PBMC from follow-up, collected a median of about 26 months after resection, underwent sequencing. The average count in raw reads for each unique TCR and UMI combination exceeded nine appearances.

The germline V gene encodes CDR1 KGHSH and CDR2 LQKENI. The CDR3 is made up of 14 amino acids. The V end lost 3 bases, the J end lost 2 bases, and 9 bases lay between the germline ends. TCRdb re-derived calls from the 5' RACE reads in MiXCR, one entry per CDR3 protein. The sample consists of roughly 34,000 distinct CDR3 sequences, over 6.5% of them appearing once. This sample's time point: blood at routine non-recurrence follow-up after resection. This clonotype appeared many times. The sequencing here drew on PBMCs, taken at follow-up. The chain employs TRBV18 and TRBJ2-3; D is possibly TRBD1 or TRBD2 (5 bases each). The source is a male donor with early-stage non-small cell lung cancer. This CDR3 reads CASSPSGPTDTQYF. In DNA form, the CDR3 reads TGTGCCAGCTCACCTTCGGGGCCCACAGATACGCAGTATTTT.